The present entry profiles one T cell receptor beta chain with its context. Antigen specificity is unknown. The data were obtained in a study of shared clonotypes between healthy human individuals. Study findings and constraints: Larger richness was generally estimated for naive than memory subsets.

The study ran the assay at deep level. Sequencing used immunoSEQ multiplex PCR; TCRdb keeps in-frame clones, though not all of them. The table lists some 2,400,000 clones, almost 96% of them singletons, with more than 0.1% in the top ten. The source material was naive CD4+ T cells sorted from blood. Regarding subset: CD45RA+ positively selected. The sequence derives from a man younger than 35 in good health.

The CDR3 region is CASSFGTQSYEQYF. Written as DNA, the CDR3 is TGTGCCAGCAGCTTCGGCACTCAATCCTACGAGCAGTACTTC. The rearrangement joins TRBV13 to TRBJ2-7; D gene unclear. In germline, CDR1 is PRHDT, CDR2 FYEKMQ (reference sequence). With 3 bases removed from V and 1 base from J, the gap between germline ends came to 10 bases. The CDR3 is 14 residues long.